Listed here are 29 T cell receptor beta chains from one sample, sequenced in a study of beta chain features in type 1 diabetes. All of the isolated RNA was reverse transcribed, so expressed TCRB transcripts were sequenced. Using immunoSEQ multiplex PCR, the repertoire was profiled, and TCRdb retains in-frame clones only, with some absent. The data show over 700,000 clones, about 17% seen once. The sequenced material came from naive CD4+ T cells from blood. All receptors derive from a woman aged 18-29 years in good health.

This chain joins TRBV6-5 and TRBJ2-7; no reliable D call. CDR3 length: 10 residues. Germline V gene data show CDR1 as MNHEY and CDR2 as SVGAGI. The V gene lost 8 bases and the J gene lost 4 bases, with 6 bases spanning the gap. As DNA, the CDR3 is TGTGCCAGCGGTCGATACGAGCAGTACTTC. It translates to CASGRYEQYF.

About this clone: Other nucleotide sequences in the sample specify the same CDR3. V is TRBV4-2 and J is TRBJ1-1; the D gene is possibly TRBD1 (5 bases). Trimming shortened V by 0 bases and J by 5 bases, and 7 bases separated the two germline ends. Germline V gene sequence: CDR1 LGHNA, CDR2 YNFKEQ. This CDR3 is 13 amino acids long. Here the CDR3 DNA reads TGTGCCAGCAGCCAAGACCAGGGTACTGAAGCTTTCTTT. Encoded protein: CASSQDQGTEAFF.

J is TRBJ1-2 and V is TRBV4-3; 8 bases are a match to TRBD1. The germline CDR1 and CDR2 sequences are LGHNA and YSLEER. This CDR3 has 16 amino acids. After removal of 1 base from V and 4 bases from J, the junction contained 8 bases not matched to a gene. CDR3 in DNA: TGCGCCAGCAGCCAAGCGTCAGGGGGCTTTGGCTATGGCTACACCTTC. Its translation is CASSQASGGFGYGYTF.

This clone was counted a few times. DNA of the CDR3: TGTGCCAGCAGCTCTTCAGGGGCCCAGTACTTC. This encodes CASSSSGAQYF. V and J are TRBV7-2 and TRBJ2-5; TRBD1 is a possible D gene (6 bases). The CDR3 runs to 11 residues. Germline V gene sequence: CDR1 SGHTA, CDR2 FQGNSA. V lost 4 bases to trimming and J lost 9 bases, with 9 bases between them.

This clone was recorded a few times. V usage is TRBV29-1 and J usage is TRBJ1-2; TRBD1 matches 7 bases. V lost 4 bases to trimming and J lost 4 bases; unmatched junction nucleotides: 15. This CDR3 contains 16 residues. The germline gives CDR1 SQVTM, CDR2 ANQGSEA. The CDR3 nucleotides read TGCAGCGTTGCCCCCACTCCAGGGGGAAATTTCTATGGCTACACCTTC. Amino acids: CSVAPTPGGNFYGYTF.

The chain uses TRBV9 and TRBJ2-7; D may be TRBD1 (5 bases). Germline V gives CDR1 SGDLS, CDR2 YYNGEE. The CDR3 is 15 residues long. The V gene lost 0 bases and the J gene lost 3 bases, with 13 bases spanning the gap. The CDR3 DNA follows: TGTGCCAGCAGCGTAGACACAGGAGTTCACTACGAGCAGTACTTC. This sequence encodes CASSVDTGVHYEQYF.

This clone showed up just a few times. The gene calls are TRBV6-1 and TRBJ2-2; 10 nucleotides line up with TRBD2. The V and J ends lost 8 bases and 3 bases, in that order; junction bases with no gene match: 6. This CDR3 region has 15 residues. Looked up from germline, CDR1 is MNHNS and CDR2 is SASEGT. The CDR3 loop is CASLTSGTDTGELFF. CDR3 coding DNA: TGTGCCAGCTTAACTAGCGGGACGGACACCGGGGAGCTGTTTTTT.

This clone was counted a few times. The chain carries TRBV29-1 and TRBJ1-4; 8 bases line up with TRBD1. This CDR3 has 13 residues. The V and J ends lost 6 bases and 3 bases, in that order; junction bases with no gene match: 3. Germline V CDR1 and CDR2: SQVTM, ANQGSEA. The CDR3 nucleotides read TGCAGCGTGAGGGGACAGGCTAATGAAAAACTGTTTTTT. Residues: CSVRGQANEKLFF.

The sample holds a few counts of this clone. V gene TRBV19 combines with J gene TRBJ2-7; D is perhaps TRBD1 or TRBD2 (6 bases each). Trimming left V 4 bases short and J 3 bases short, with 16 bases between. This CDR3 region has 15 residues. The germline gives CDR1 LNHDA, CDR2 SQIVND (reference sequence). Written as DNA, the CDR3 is TGTGCCAGTAGTAAACAGGGAGGAGTGGGCTACGAGCAGTACTTC. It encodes CASSKQGGVGYEQYF. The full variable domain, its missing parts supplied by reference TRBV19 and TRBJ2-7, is DGGITQSPKYLFRKEGQNVTLSCEQNLNHDAMYWYRQDPGQGLRLIYYSQIVNDFQKGDIAEGYSVSREKKESFPLTVTSAQKNPTAFYLCASSKQGGVGYEQYFGPGTRLTVT.

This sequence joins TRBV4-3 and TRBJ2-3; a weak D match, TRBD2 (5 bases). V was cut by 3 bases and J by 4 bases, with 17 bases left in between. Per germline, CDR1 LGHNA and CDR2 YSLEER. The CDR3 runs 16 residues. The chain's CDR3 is CASSHLATSLADTQYF. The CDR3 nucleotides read TGCGCCAGCAGCCACCTAGCAACTAGTTTGGCAGATACGCAGTATTTT.

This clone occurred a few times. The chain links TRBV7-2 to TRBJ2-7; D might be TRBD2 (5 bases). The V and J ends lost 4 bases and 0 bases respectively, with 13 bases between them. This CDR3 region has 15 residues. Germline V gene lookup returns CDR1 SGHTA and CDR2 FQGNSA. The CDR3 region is CASSSLLGSSYEQYF. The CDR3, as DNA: TGTGCCAGCAGCTCCCTTTTGGGGAGCTCCTACGAGCAGTACTTC.

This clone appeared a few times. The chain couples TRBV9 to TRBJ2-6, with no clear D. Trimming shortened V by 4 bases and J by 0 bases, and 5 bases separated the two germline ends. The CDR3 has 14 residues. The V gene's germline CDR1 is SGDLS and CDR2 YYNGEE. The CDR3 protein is CASSPGSGANVLTF. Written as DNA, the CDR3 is TGTGCCAGCAGCCCCGGCTCTGGGGCCAACGTCCTGACTTTC.

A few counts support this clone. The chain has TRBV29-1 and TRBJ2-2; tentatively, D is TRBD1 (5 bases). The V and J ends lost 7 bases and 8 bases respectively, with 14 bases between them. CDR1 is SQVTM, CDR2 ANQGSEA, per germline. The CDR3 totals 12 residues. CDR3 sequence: CSAGHGEGELFF. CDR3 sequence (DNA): TGCAGCGCAGGACATGGTGAGGGGGAGCTGTTTTTT.

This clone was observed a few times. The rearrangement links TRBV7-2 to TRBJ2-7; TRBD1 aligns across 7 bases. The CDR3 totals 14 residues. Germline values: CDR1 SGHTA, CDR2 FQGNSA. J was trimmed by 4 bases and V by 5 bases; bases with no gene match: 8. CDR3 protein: CASSRSQGVYEQYF. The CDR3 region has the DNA TGTGCCAGCAGCCGATCGCAGGGGGTGTACGAGCAGTACTTC.

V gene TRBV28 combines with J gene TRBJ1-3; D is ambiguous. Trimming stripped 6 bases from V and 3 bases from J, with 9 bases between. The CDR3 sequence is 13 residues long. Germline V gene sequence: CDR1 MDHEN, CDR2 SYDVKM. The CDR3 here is CASRLGGGNTIYF. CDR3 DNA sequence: TGTGCCAGCAGGTTGGGCGGTGGAAACACCATATATTTT.

The CDR3 is CASSQKRLAGGPDYEQYF. DNA for the CDR3: TGCGCCAGCAGCCAAAAAAGGTTAGCGGGAGGGCCGGACTACGAGCAGTACTTC. The chain carries TRBV4-1 and TRBJ2-7; TRBD2 aligns across 11 bases. Germline CDR1 MGHRA, CDR2 YSYEKL. With V trimmed by 2 bases and J by 3 bases, 12 bases remained unmatched. The CDR3 is made up of 18 amino acids.

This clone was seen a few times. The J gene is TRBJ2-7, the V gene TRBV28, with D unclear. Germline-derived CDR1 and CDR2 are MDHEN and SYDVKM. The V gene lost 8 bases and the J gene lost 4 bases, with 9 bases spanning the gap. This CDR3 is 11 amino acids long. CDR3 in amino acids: CASFGEYEQYF. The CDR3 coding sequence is TGTGCCAGCTTTGGGGAATACGAGCAGTACTTC. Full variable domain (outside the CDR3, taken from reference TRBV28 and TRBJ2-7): DVKVTQSSRYLVKRTGEKVFLECVQDMDHENMFWYRQDPGLGLRLIYFSYDVKMKEKGDIPEGYSVSREKKERFSLILESASTNQTSMYLCASFGEYEQYFGPGTRLTVT.

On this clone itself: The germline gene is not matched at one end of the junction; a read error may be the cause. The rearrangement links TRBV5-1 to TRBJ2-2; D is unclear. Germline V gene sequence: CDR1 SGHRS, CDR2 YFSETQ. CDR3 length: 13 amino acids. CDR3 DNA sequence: TGCGCCAGCAGCTTGGGGAACGCCGGGGAGCTGTTTTTT. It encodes CASSLGNAGELFF. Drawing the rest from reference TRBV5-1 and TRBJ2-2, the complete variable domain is KAGVTQTPRYLIKTRGQQVTLSCSPISGHRSVSWYQQTPGQGLQFLFEYFSETQRNKGNFPGRFSGRQFSNSRSEMNVSTLELGDSALYLCASSLGNAGELFFGEGSRLTVL.

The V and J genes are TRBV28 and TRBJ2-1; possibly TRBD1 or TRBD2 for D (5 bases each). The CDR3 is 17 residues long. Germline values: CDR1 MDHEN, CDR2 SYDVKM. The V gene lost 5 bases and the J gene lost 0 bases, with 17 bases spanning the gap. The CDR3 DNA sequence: TGTGCCAGCAGTCATCCAGGTGGGGGTAGCTCCTACAATGAGCAGTTCTTC. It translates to CASSHPGGGSSYNEQFF.

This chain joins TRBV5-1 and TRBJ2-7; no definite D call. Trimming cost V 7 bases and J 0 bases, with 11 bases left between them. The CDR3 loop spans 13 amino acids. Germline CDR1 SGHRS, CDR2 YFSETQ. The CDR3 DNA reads TGCGCCAGCGGGCAGGTCCCCTCCTACGAGCAGTACTTC. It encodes CASGQVPSYEQYF.

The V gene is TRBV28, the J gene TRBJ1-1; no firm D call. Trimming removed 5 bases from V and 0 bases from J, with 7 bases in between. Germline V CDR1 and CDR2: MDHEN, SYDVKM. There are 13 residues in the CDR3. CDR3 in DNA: TGTGCCAGCAGTCCCGCGATGAACACTGAAGCTTTCTTT. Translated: CASSPAMNTEAFF.

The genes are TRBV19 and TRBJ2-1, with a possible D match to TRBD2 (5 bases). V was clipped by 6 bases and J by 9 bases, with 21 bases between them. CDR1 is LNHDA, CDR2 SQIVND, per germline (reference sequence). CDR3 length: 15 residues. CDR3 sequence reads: CASRDFLGANTEQFF. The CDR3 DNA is TGTGCCAGTAGGGACTTCTTGGGCGCAAACACTGAGCAGTTCTTC.

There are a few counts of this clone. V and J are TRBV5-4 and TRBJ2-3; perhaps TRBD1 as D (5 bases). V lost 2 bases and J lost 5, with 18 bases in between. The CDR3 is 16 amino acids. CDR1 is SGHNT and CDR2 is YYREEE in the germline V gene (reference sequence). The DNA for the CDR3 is TGTGCCAGCAGCTTAGACAGTCGGAGCGTGGTAGATACGCAGTATTTT. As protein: CASSLDSRSVVDTQYF.

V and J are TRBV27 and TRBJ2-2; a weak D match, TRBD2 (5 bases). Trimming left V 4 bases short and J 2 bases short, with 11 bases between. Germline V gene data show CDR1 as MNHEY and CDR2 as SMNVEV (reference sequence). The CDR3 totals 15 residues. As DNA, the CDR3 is TGTGCCAGCAGTTACGGACTGCCAAACACCGGGGAGCTGTTTTTT. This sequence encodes CASSYGLPNTGELFF.

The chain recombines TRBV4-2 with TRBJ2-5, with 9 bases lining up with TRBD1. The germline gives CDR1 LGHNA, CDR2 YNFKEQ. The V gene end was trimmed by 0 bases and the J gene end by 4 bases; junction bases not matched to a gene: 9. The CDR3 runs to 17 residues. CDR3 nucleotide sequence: TGTGCCAGCAGCCAAGATATTGGGACAGGGCTCTCAGAGACCCAGTACTTC. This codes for CASSQDIGTGLSETQYF.

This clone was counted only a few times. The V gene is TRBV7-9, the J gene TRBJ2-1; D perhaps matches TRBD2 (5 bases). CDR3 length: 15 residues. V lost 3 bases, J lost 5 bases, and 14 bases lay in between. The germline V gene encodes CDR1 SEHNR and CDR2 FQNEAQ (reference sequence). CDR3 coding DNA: TGTGCCAGCAGCTTTGGCGGTCAGGAGGACAATGAGCAGTTCTTC. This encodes CASSFGGQEDNEQFF.

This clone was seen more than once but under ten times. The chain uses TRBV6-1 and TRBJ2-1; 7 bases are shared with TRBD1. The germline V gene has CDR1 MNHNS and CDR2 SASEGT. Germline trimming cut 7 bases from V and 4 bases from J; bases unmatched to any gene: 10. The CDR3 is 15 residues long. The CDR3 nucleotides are TGTGCCAGCAAGGGACAGCCCCTCGAATACAATGAGCAGTTCTTC. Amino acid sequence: CASKGQPLEYNEQFF.

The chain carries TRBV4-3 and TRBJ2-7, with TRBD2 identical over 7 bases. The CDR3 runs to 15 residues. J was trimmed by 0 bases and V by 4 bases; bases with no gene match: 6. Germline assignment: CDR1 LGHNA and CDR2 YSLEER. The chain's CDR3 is CASSRASGISYEQYF. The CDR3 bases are TGCGCCAGCAGCCGCGCCAGCGGGATCTCCTACGAGCAGTACTTC.

The CDR3 spells CSVGRTSGYEQYF. The CDR3 nucleotides are TGCAGCGTTGGTCGGACTAGCGGCTACGAGCAGTACTTC. V is TRBV29-1 and J is TRBJ2-7; TRBD2 aligns across 10 bases. CDR3 length: 13 amino acids. The germline gives CDR1 SQVTM, CDR2 ANQGSEA. The V segment lost 4 bases and the J segment 3 bases; nucleotides outside the gene matches: 3.